The 11 T cell receptor beta chains listed next were all sequenced from one sample in a study of T cell repertoires in cytomegalovirus infection. What these receptors recognize is not known. A single record per CDR3 protein comes from TCRdb applying MiXCR to the reads. The repertoire holds 450,000 to 600,000 distinct CDR3 sequences, with roughly 46% as singletons. The source material was cultured PBMCs, sampled from culture after CMV antigen stimulation. These receptors all come from a human donor in good health (CMV status not recorded). Some clones in this sample may be carry-over from other donors' samples.

The chain carries TRBV10-3 and TRBJ1-3, with D uncertain. Germline-derived CDR1 and CDR2 are ENHRY and SYGVKD. This CDR3 contains 14 residues. V was cut by 6 bases and J by 2 bases, with 11 bases left in between. This chain's CDR3 is CAIRGGETGNTIYF. The CDR3 region has the DNA TGTGCCATCAGAGGAGGTGAAACTGGAAACACCATATATTTT.

In its sample, this clonotype was seen a few times. This rearrangement joins TRBV7-2 to TRBJ2-3; TRBD2 agrees at 8 bases. Germline V gene lookup returns CDR1 SGHTA and CDR2 FQGNSA. The trim removed 1 base at V and 0 bases at J, leaving 9 bases unmatched. There are 18 residues in the CDR3. CDR3 loop: CASSLGGGGGSSTDTQYF. The CDR3 DNA follows: TGTGCCAGCAGCTTAGGGGGGGGCGGGGGGTCGAGCACAGATACGCAGTATTTT.

The rearrangement uses TRBV12-3 or TRBV12-4 and TRBJ1-2; D perhaps matches TRBD1 (6 bases). The CDR3 runs 13 residues. V lost 4 bases, J lost 8 bases, and 14 bases lay in between. CDR3: CASSSKEGVGYTF. DNA for the CDR3: TGTGCCAGCAGTTCAAAAGAGGGGGTCGGCTACACCTTC.

V is TRBV7-2 and J is TRBJ2-7; no reliable D call. The germline CDR1 and CDR2 sequences are SGHTA and FQGNSA. The CDR3 covers 12 residues. Trimming cost V 1 base and J 9 bases, with 10 bases left between them. The CDR3 nucleotides read TGTGCCAGCAGCTTAGACGGATTAGCGCAGTACTTC. Its translation is CASSLDGLAQYF.

This chain uses TRBV20-1 with TRBJ1-1, with D possibly TRBD1 on 6 matching bases. Germline V gene lookup returns CDR1 DFQATT and CDR2 SNEGSKA (reference sequence). Trimming pared 2 bases from V and 0 bases from J, leaving 13 bases between. This CDR3 contains 15 residues. In nucleotides, the CDR3 is TGCAGTGCTAGACAATTAGGGGGTTTGAACACTGAAGCTTTCTTT. This sequence encodes CSARQLGGLNTEAFF.

This chain joins TRBV20-1 and TRBJ1-5; D not certain. Germline CDR1 reads DFQATT; CDR2 reads SNEGSKA (reference sequence). The CDR3 totals 12 residues. V shed 3 bases and J shed 11 bases, with 14 bases lying between them. The CDR3 nucleotides read TGCAGTGCTAGCATTAATCCAAGGGCCCAGCATTTT. Encoded protein: CSASINPRAQHF.

The chain combines TRBV7-9 with TRBJ1-1, with a possible D match to TRBD1 (5 bases). The germline CDR1 and CDR2 sequences are SEHNR and FQNEAQ (reference sequence). V lost 5 bases, J lost 2 bases, and 9 bases lay in between. This CDR3 spans 13 amino acids. CDR3 region: CASSRGPNTEAFF. As DNA, the CDR3 is TGTGCCAGCAGCCGGGGCCCCAACACTGAAGCTTTCTTT. The complete variable domain, with remaining parts taken from reference TRBV7-9 and TRBJ1-1, reads DTGVSQNPRHKITKRGQNVTFRCDPISEHNRLYWYRQTLGQGPEFLTYFQNEAQLEKSRLLSDRFSAERPKGSFSTLEIQRTEQGDSAMYLCASSRGPNTEAFFGQGTRLTVV.

The chain has TRBV28 and TRBJ2-5; 7 bases align to TRBD1. The CDR3 is 12 residues long. CDR1 and CDR2 from the germline V gene are MDHEN and SYDVKM. The trim removed 3 bases at V and 10 bases at J, leaving 5 bases unmatched. The CDR3 region is CASSLTGFGQYF. As DNA, the CDR3 is TGTGCCAGCAGTTTGACAGGGTTCGGCCAGTACTTC.

This clonotype showed up just once. This chain joins TRBV7-2 and TRBJ2-7, with TRBD2 matching 12 bases. J was trimmed by 2 bases and V by 7 bases; bases with no gene match: 15. The germline gives CDR1 SGHTA, CDR2 FQGNSA. The CDR3 spans 18 residues. CDR3 nucleotides: TGTGCCAGCACTGGGTCCCGGACTAGCGGGGACCAAGCCTACGAGCAGTACTTC. It specifies CASTGSRTSGDQAYEQYF. Full variable domain (rest looked up from reference TRBV7-2 and TRBJ2-7): GAGVSQSPSNKVTEKGKDVELRCDPISGHTALYWYRQSLGQGLEFLIYFQGNSAPDKSGLPSDRFSAERTGGSVSTLTIQRTQQEDSAVYLCASTGSRTSGDQAYEQYFGPGTRLTVT.

This sequence joins TRBV2 and TRBJ1-5; D remains ambiguous. Trimming left V 1 base short and J 2 bases short, with 6 bases between. Germline V gives CDR1 SNHLY, CDR2 FYNNEI. The CDR3 contains 14 residues. In DNA, the CDR3 is TGTGCCAGCAGTGAAGATGGAGGCAATCAGCCCCAGCATTTT. Translated, it gives CASSEDGGNQPQHF.

This clonotype has only one observation. V and J are TRBV4-3 and TRBJ2-3, with 8 bases fitting TRBD2. V was clipped by 0 bases and J by 3 bases; unmatched bases: 8. This CDR3 has 17 amino acids. CDR1 is LGHNA and CDR2 is YSLEER in the germline V gene. CDR3 coding DNA: TGCGCCAGCAGCCAAGAGGTGAGCGGGAGCCGTACAGATACGCAGTATTTT. Translation gives CASSQEVSGSRTDTQYF.